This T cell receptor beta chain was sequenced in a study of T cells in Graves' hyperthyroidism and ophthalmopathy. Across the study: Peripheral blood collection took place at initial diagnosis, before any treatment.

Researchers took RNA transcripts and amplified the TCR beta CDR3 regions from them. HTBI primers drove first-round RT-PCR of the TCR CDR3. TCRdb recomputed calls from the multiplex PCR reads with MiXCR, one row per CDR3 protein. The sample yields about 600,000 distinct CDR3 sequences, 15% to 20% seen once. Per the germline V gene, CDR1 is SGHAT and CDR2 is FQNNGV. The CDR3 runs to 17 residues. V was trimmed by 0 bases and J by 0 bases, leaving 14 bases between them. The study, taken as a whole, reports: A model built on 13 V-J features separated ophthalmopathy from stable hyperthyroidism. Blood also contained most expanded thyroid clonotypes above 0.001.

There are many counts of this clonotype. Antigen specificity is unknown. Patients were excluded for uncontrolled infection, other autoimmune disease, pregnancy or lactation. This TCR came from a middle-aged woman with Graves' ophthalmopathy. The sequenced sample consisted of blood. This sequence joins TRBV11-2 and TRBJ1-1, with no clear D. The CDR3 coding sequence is TGTGCCAGCAGCTTAGATCGGTCGGAGCGTATGAACACTGAAGCTTTCTTT. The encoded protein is CASSLDRSERMNTEAFF.